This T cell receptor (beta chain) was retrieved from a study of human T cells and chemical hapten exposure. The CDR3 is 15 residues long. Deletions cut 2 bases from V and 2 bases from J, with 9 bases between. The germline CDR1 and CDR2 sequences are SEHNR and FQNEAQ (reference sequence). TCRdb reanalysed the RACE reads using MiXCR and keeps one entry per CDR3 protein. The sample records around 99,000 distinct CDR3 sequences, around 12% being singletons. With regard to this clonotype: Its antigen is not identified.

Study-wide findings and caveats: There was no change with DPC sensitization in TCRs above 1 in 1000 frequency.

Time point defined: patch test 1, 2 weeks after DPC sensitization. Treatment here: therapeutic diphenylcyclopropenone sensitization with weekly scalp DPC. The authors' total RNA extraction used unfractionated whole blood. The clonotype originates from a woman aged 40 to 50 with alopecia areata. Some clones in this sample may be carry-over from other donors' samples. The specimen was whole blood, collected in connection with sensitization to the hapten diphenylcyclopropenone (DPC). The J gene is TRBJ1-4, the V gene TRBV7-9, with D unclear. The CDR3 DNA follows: TGTGCCAGCAGCTTAAATGGGGTGACTAATGAAAAACTGTTTTTT. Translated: CASSLNGVTNEKLFF. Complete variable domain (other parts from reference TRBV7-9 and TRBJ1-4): DTGVSQNPRHKITKRGQNVTFRCDPISEHNRLYWYRQTLGQGPEFLTYFQNEAQLEKSRLLSDRFSAERPKGSFSTLEIQRTEQGDSAMYLCASSLNGVTNEKLFFGSGTQLSVL.